This TCR beta chain was obtained from a study of T cell responses to AZD1222 COVID-19 vaccine. Findings of the study overall: Recipients of AZD1222 seropositive at baseline numbered only 6 or 7.

Sequenced by immunoSEQ multiplex PCR; TCRdb stores in-frame clones only, minus some. The data hold some 81,000 clones, with 70% to 90% observed a single time. Points on this clone: Its specificity is not known.

The sample here was peripheral blood, taken 28 days after the second AZD1222 dose. This clonotype was sampled from an adult who received the AZD1222 COVID-19 vaccine.

CDR3 sequence: CASSPGGYNEQFF. CDR3 nucleotide sequence: TGTGCCAGCAGCCCAGGGGGCTACAATGAGCAGTTCTTC. The chain employs TRBV5-4 and TRBJ2-1; 7 nucleotides agree with TRBD1. CDR3 length equals 13 residues. V lost 4 bases to trimming and J lost 3 bases; unmatched junction nucleotides: 1. In germline, CDR1 is SGHNT, CDR2 YYREEE (reference sequence).